These 24 T cell receptor beta chains came from one sample sequenced in a study of tumor-infiltrating lymphocytes in primary liver carcinoma. Unsorted bulk tissue, about 17-33 mg of it, served as the source for co-extraction of RNA and DNA. Synthesis of TCR beta cDNA was carried out from 500 ng total RNA with a constant-region primer. Modified slightly, ARM-PCR produced TCR beta libraries over three nested multiplex PCR rounds. A C-beta reverse primer was combined with TRBV1-TRBV30 forward primers in the first two PCR rounds, and each round had 10 cycles. Via MiXCR, TCRdb re-called the multiplex PCR reads, giving one row per CDR3 protein. The sample gives about 74,000 distinct CDR3 sequences, roughly two thirds of which show up once; roughly 26% is in the top ten. The sequenced material came from liver tumor tissue from sampling region 4. Stated subset: tumor region T4, right-lateral pole. These receptor sequences come from a man in his forties with primary liver carcinoma and hepatitis B virus infection.

As regards this clonotype: Likely a read error: the CDR3 ends without its conserved phenylalanine or tryptophan. The chain couples TRBV7-9 to TRBJ2-1; D may be TRBD2 (5 bases). Per germline, CDR1 SEHNR and CDR2 FQNEAQ (reference sequence). CDR3 length: 12 amino acids. V was clipped by 8 bases and J by 12 bases, with 17 bases between them. CDR3 DNA sequence: TGTGCCAGCGGAAGCGGACGTCATGGGCAGTTCTAC. Residues: CASGSGRHGQFY.

On this clonotype: The CDR3 does not end in the conserved phenylalanine or tryptophan, so this is likely a read error. The rearrangement uses TRBV4-1 and TRBJ2-4; maybe TRBD2 (6 bases). V shed 1 base and J shed 2 bases, with 27 bases lying between them. Per germline, CDR1 MGHRA and CDR2 YSYEKL. CDR3 length equals 21 residues. The CDR3 nucleotides are TGCGCCAGCAGCCAAGGCGCGGTAGAAGGGAGGCTCCCTAGCTCCAAAAACATTCAGTACTTA. This gives the protein CASSQGAVEGRLPSSKNIQYL.

To note about this clonotype: Compared with germline, one end of the junction differs, possibly owing to a read error. This rearrangement joins TRBV12-3 or TRBV12-4 to TRBJ2-1; the D call may be TRBD1 or TRBD2 (5 bases each). The CDR3 has 18 amino acids. CDR3 residues: CPSSLRGAREGSYNEQFF. For the CDR3, the DNA is TGTCCCAGCAGTCTTAGGGGAGCGCGAGAAGGCTCCTACAATGAGCAGTTCTTC.

Of note for this clonotype: This CDR3 is missing its conserved last phenylalanine or tryptophan, likely due to a read error. The V gene is TRBV15, the J gene TRBJ2-7, with TRBD2 matching 15 bases. This CDR3 contains 18 residues. Trimming at V came to 2 bases and at J to 0 bases, leaving 5 bases not matched to a gene. Germline V gives CDR1 LNHNV, CDR2 YYDKDF (reference sequence). This chain's CDR3 is CATSRPGLAGGSSYEQYL. Written as DNA, the CDR3 is TGTGCCACCAGCAGACCCGGACTAGCGGGAGGGAGCTCCTACGAGCAGTACCTC.

Points on this clonotype: The CDR3 end shows no conserved phenylalanine or tryptophan, and so a read error is likely. This chain connects TRBV11-2 to TRBJ2-5, with D possibly TRBD2 on 6 matching bases. The CDR3 totals 16 residues. Per the germline V gene, CDR1 is SGHAT and CDR2 is FQNNGV. CDR3 loop: CVNRSRDSVHQETQYL. The CDR3, as DNA: TGTGTCAACAGATCCCGGGACTCGGTCCACCAAGAGACCCAGTACCTC.

The table lists this clonotype with many counts. The J gene is TRBJ2-5, the V gene TRBV4-1; no clear D gene. Germline lookup yields CDR1 MGHRA and CDR2 YSYEKL. The CDR3 sequence is 14 residues long. With 1 base removed from V and 6 bases from J, the gap between germline ends came to 12 bases. The CDR3 nucleotides read TGCGCCAGCAGCCAAGTTTCCAGTGACAAGACCCAGTACTTC. It encodes CASSQVSSDKTQYF.

The chain has TRBV12-3 or TRBV12-4 and TRBJ1-1; possibly TRBD1 for D (5 bases). The CDR3 is 14 amino acids. The CDR3 sequence is CTSSRLAGHTEAFF. The CDR3 nucleotides read TGTACTAGCAGTCGTTTAGCGGGACACACTGAAGCTTTCTTT.

Only a few counts were recorded for this clonotype. Sequence at one end of the junction differs from germline and may be a read error. The chain links TRBV29-1 to TRBJ2-7; no reliable D call. The germline V gene encodes CDR1 SQVTM and CDR2 ANQGSEA. This CDR3 is 13 amino acids long. The CDR3 sequence: CSVDREGTYKQYF. CDR3 in DNA: TGCAGCGTTGATAGGGAAGGTACCTACAAGCAGTACTTC.

In regard to this clonotype: One end of the junction fails to match germline, which may point to a read error. The V and J genes are TRBV7-8 and TRBJ1-2; TRBD1 matches at 8 bases. CDR3 length: 15 residues. Germline CDR1 is SGHVS and CDR2 is FQNEAQ. The CDR3: CASSSTGAKSYGHTF. CDR3 coding DNA: TGTGCCAGCAGCTCGACAGGGGCAAAGAGCTATGGCCACACCTTC. Complete variable domain (other parts from reference TRBV7-8 and TRBJ1-2): GAGVSQSPRYKVAKRGQDVALRCDPISGHVSLFWYQQALGQGPEFLTYFQNEAQLDKSGLPSDRFFAERPEGSVSTLKIQRTQQEDSAVYLCASSSTGAKSYGHTFGSGTRLTVV.

On this clonotype itself: This is likely a read error, given that the CDR3 carries no conserved phenylalanine or tryptophan at its end. The V and J genes are TRBV29-1 and TRBJ2-7; D not certain. The germline V gene encodes CDR1 SQVTM and CDR2 ANQGSEA. CDR3 size: 11 residues. V lost 8 bases and J lost 5, with 13 bases in between. The CDR3 here is CSTEVTHEQYL. The CDR3 bases are TGCAGCACCGAGGTAACTCACGAGCAGTACTTA.

The chain employs TRBV4-1 and TRBJ2-5, with 7 nucleotides matching TRBD2. Germline loops: CDR1 MGHRA, CDR2 YSYEKL. The V and J ends lost 8 bases and 7 bases, in that order; junction bases with no gene match: 19. CDR3 size: 16 residues. The CDR3 DNA reads TGCGCCAGCTGGATCGGGACTGGCGGGAGCGTAGGGACCCAGTACTTC. This translates into CASWIGTGGSVGTQYF.

On this clonotype: As the CDR3 is not closed by the conserved phenylalanine or tryptophan, this likely results from a read error. Because the CDR3's place on the DNA is in doubt, the DNA is left out and the CDR3 is given as listed by TCRdb. The rearrangement uses TRBV11-2 and TRBJ2-3; the tabulated D call, TRBD2, remains unverified against the DNA. From its first to its last residue, the CDR3 has 14 amino acids. The germline V gene has CDR1 SGHAT and CDR2 FQNNGV. The CDR3 sequence is CAGSPGSPSDTRYL.

This clonotype was observed once. The junction and the germline gene differ at one end; a read error may be behind it. V usage is TRBV4-1 and J usage is TRBJ2-5, with TRBD2 identical over 9 bases. This CDR3 spans 17 amino acids. Germline-derived CDR1 and CDR2 are MGHRA and YSYEKL. CDR3 DNA: TGCGTCAGCAGCCAAGATCTAGGTAGCGGGGGCCAAGAGACCCAGTACTTC. Protein sequence: CVSSQDLGSGGQETQYF.

The rearrangement links TRBV29-1 to TRBJ1-1; D unclear. The CDR3 runs to 12 residues. The germline CDR1 and CDR2 sequences are SQVTM and ANQGSEA. Trimming shortened V by 4 bases and J by 1 base, and 7 bases separated the two germline ends. The CDR3 spells CSVVQWNTEAFF. The CDR3 DNA reads as TGCAGCGTTGTACAATGGAACACTGAAGCTTTCTTT.

This clonotype was seen just once. At one of its ends the junction is not consistent with the germline gene, which may arise from a read error. The chain combines TRBV11-2 with TRBJ2-1; D uncertain. The germline gives CDR1 SGHAT, CDR2 FQNNGV. This CDR3 is built from 15 residues. The CDR3, as DNA: TGTGGCACTGGGCAAGACCAGCCATCCTTCAATGAGCAGTTCTTC. It specifies CGTGQDQPSFNEQFF.

This rearrangement joins TRBV28 to TRBJ2-5; 9 bases are shared with TRBD2. The CDR3 is made up of 17 amino acids. After removal of 5 bases from V and 4 bases from J, the junction contained 14 bases not matched to a gene. Germline assignment: CDR1 MDHEN and CDR2 SYDVKM. The CDR3 bases are TGTGCCAGCAGTCGCTCCCGGGCGGGAGGGGTTCTAGAGACCCAGTACTTC. The encoded protein is CASSRSRAGGVLETQYF.

The chain couples TRBV18 to TRBJ2-7; D may be TRBD2 (6 bases). V was trimmed by 1 base and J by 5 bases, leaving 15 bases between them. Germline V gene sequence: CDR1 KGHSH, CDR2 LQKENI. CDR3 length: 15 residues. This CDR3 is CASSPRAGTSHEQYF. In nucleotides, the CDR3 is TGTGCCAGCTCACCACGGGCAGGGACTTCACACGAGCAGTACTTC.

On this clonotype: A read error may be the cause here, since a much bigger clone is one base away. This sequence joins TRBV28 and TRBJ2-7; D remains unclear. Trimming shortened V by 7 bases and J by 0 bases, and 19 bases separated the two germline ends. The CDR3 sequence is 16 residues long. CDR1 and CDR2 (germline): MDHEN, SYDVKM. The DNA for the CDR3 is TGTGCCAGCATGGCTGCCTCCGGCGGACGCTCCTACGAGCAGTACTTC. Its protein is CASMAASGGRSYEQYF.

The chain combines TRBV6-5 with TRBJ2-6, with D unclear. The V gene's germline CDR1 is MNHEY and CDR2 SVGAGI. V was cut by 5 bases and J by 12 bases, with 17 bases left in between. The CDR3 spans 14 residues. CDR3 sequence (DNA): TGTGCCAGCAGTGTATACTCTGGGGTCAGCGTCCTGACTTTC. It translates to CASSVYSGVSVLTF.

V is TRBV11-2 and J is TRBJ2-1, with TRBD2 identical over 7 bases. Germline assignment: CDR1 SGHAT and CDR2 FQNNGV. Trimming cost V 5 bases and J 16 bases; bases outside gene matches: 20. The CDR3 consists of 15 residues. The DNA of the CDR3 is TGTGCCAGCAGCCTAACTAGCCGCGGGGGAAATGAGCTCTTCTTC. This codes for CASSLTSRGGNELFF.

There are many counts of this clonotype. The rearrangement links TRBV6-5 to TRBJ2-7; 11 bases are shared with TRBD2. Germline assignment: CDR1 MNHEY and CDR2 SVGAGI. The CDR3 is 19 residues long. J gave up 4 bases and V 2 bases, and 16 bases lay outside the gene matches. CDR3 loop: CASSYASDTGTSGTYEQYF. Written as DNA, the CDR3 is TGTGCCAGCAGTTACGCCTCGGATACCGGGACTAGCGGAACTTACGAGCAGTACTTC.

The chain uses TRBV6-1 and TRBJ2-7; 8 positions match TRBD2. The CDR3 covers 13 residues. Germline lookup yields CDR1 MNHNS and CDR2 SASEGT. CDR3 in DNA: TGTGCTAGCGGGGCCCTGAGCTCCTACGAGCAGTACTTC. This gives the protein CASGALSSYEQYF.

The chain recombines TRBV10-2 with TRBJ2-1, with no clear D. Trimming shortened V by 0 bases and J by 10 bases, and 16 bases separated the two germline ends. Per the germline V gene, CDR1 is WSHSY and CDR2 is SAAADI. This CDR3 comprises 15 residues. The CDR3 bases are TGCGCCAGCAGTGAGTCCGGTGTCGAGCACGGCGAGCAGTTCTTC. This sequence encodes CASSESGVEHGEQFF.

Regarding this clonotype: This could be a read error, since a much larger clone is one nucleotide away. This CDR3 is missing its conserved last phenylalanine or tryptophan, likely due to a read error. The V gene is TRBV6-5, the J gene TRBJ2-7; weak D call: TRBD1 (5 bases). The CDR3 contains 12 residues. V lost 7 bases, J lost 4 bases, and 11 bases lay in between. CDR1 and CDR2 from the germline V gene are MNHEY and SVGAGI. The CDR3 sequence: CASTDQGYEQYI. CDR3 DNA: TGTGCCAGCACGGACCAGGGTTACGAGCAGTACATC.